This T cell receptor (beta chain) emerged from a study of T cells and Merkel cell carcinoma outcomes. This CDR3 region has 14 residues. Germline loops: CDR1 LGHNA, CDR2 YSLEER. The V end lost 0 bases, the J end lost 4 bases, and 9 bases lay between the germline ends. In the case of this clone: Its cognate antigen is unknown.

Study-level findings and limits: In Merkel cell carcinoma, repertoire and T-cell density reportedly predicted outcomes.

Sequenced by immunoSEQ multiplex PCR; TCRdb stores in-frame clones only, minus some. The sample lists 600 to 700 clones, roughly 91% seen once, with approximately 5.2% in the top ten. The receptor comes from a human donor with Merkel cell carcinoma. V usage is TRBV4-3 and J usage is TRBJ2-5; D not resolved. Sequences were obtained from tumor tissue from Merkel cell carcinoma. The CDR3, as DNA: TGCGCCAGCAGCCAAGATTGGGTTCGAGAGACCCAGTACTTC. Its translation is CASSQDWVRETQYF.